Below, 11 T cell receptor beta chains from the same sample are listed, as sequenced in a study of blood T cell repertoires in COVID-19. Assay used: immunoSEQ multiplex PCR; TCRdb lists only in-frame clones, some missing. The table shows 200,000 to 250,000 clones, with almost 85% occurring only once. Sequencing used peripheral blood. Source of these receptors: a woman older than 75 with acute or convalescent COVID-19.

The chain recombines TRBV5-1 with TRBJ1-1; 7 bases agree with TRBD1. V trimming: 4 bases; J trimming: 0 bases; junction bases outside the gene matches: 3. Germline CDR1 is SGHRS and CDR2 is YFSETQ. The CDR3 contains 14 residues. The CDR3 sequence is CASSQDRVNTEAFF. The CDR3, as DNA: TGCGCCAGCAGCCAAGACAGGGTGAACACTGAAGCTTTCTTT.

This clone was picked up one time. DNA for the CDR3: TGTGCCAGCAGCCAAGCCGGCAGGGGGCCGTATGAAAAACTGTTTTTT. Translating it yields CASSQAGRGPYEKLFF. J is TRBJ1-4 and V is TRBV3-1 (or the pseudogene TRBV3-2); TRBD1 matches at 8 bases. The CDR3 has 16 residues. From germline, CDR1 is LGHDT and CDR2 YNNKEL (reference sequence). The junction had 7 bases not matched to a gene; V was cut back by 1 base and J by 6 bases.

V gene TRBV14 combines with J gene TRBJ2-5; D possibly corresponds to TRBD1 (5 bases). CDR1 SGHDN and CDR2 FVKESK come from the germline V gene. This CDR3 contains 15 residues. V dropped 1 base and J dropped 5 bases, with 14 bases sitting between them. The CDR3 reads CASSQGAGKAETQYF. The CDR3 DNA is TGTGCCAGCAGCCAAGGTGCAGGGAAGGCTGAGACCCAGTACTTC.

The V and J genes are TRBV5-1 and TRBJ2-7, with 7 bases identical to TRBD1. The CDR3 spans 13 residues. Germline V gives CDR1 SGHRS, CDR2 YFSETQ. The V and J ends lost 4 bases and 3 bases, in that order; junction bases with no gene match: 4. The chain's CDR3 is CASSDRQGYEQYF. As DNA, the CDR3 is TGCGCCAGCAGCGACAGACAGGGCTACGAGCAGTACTTC.

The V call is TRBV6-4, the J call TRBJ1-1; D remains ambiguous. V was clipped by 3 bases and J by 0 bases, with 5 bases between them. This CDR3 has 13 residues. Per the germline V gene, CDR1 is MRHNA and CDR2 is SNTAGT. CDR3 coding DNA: TGTGCCAGCAGTGATGAGGTGAACACTGAAGCTTTCTTT. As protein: CASSDEVNTEAFF.

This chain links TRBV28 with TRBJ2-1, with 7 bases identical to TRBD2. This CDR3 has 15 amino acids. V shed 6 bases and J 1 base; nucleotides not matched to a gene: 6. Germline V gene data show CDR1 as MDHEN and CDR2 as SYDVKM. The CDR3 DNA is TGTGCCAGCAGGAGGACTAGATCGTCCTACAATGAGCAGTTCTTC. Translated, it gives CASRRTRSSYNEQFF.

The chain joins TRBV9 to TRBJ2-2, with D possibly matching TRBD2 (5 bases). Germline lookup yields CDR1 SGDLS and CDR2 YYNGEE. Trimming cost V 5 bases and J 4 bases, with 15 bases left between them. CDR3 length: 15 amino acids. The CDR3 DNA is TGTGCCAGCAGGGTATCACCCACTAGCACCGGGGAGCTGTTTTTT. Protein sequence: CASRVSPTSTGELFF.

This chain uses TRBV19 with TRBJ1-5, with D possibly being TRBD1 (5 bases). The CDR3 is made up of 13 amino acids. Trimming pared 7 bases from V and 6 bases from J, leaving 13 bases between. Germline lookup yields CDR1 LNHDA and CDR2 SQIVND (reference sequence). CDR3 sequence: CASTLTVFQPQHF. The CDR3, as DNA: TGTGCCAGTACCCTGACAGTATTTCAGCCCCAGCATTTT.

CDR3 residues: CASSQDSQFGYTF. The CDR3, as DNA: TGTGCCAGCAGCCAAGATAGCCAGTTTGGCTACACCTTC. This chain links TRBV3-1 (or the pseudogene TRBV3-2) with TRBJ1-2; D ambiguous. V was clipped by 0 bases and J by 7 bases, with 9 bases between them. CDR3 length equals 13 residues. CDR1 is LGHDT and CDR2 is YNNKEL in the germline V gene (reference sequence).

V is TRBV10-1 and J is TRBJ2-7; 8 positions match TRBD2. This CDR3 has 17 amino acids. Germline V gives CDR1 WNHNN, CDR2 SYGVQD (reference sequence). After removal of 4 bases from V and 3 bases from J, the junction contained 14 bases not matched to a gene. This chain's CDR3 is CASSGSLFCGGIYEQYF. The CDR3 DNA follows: TGCGCCAGCAGTGGGTCTCTATTCTGCGGGGGGATCTACGAGCAGTACTTC.

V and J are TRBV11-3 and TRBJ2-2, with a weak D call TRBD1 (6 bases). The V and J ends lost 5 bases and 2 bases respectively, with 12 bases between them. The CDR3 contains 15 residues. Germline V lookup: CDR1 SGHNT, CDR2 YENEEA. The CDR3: CASSTRDKNTGELFF. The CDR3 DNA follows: TGTGCCAGCAGCACCCGGGACAAAAACACCGGGGAGCTGTTTTTT.